This T cell receptor beta chain was sequenced during a study of blood T cells in healthy people across ages. A sample-barcoded 5' primer and a J-beta primer mix were used in a second PCR of roughly 7 to 12 cycles. TCRdb re-derived calls from the 5' RACE reads in MiXCR, one entry per CDR3 protein. The data hold 700,000 to 850,000 distinct CDR3 sequences, with approximately 53% observed a single time. As to this clonotype: The antigen is not known.

The CDR3 is 17 amino acids. V lost 4 bases to trimming and J lost 0 bases; unmatched junction nucleotides: 4. Germline V gives CDR1 ENHRY, CDR2 SYGVKD. Findings and limits, study-wide: Estimated diversity, derived from one million T cells, was regarded as an underestimate.

Drawn from each donor were ten milliliters of peripheral blood. Total RNA was isolated from each sample in quantities of at least 5.5 micrograms. The rearrangement uses TRBV10-3 and TRBJ1-5, with 12 bases that match TRBD1. This receptor was taken from an elderly man in good health. Sequencing was done on a sample of blood. DNA for the CDR3: TGTGCCATCAGTGGGGACAGGGGGCTTGTTAGCAATCAGCCCCAGCATTTT. This codes for CAISGDRGLVSNQPQHF.